This is a list of T cell receptor beta chains from one sample in a study of T cells in Graves' hyperthyroidism and ophthalmopathy. TCRdb used MiXCR to reprocess the multiplex PCR reads, holding one entry per CDR3 protein. The data hold more than 300,000 distinct CDR3 sequences, with roughly 13% observed a single time. Sequenced material: blood. The receptors here all came from a woman in her 30s with Graves' hyperthyroidism. The CDR3 runs from the conserved cysteine through the conserved F or W. The order of the fields is D gene, clone size, J gene, V gene, CDR3 length, CDR3 protein, CDR3 DNA. A D gene is named only where the DNA matches it firmly. A clone size is listed for some rows: how often the clone was seen (once, few, many), or a class if it is expanded.

D gene: -; clone size: many; J gene: TRBJ2-2; V gene: TRBV15; CDR3 length: 15; CDR3 protein: CATSSDLTQPGELFF; CDR3 DNA: TGTGCCACCAGCAGTGACCTAACCCAACCCGGGGAGCTGTTTTTT
D gene: -; clone size: many; J gene: TRBJ2-1; V gene: TRBV20-1; CDR3 length: 13; CDR3 protein: CSASSRTYNEQFF; CDR3 DNA: TGCAGTGCTAGCAGCCGAACCTACAATGAGCAGTTCTTC
D gene: -; clone size: few; J gene: TRBJ2-7; V gene: TRBV19; CDR3 length: 14; CDR3 protein: CASSAGPGPYEQYF; CDR3 DNA: TGTGCCAGTAGCGCCGGGCCAGGCCCTTACGAGCAGTACTTC
D gene: -; clone size: -; J gene: TRBJ1-5; V gene: TRBV6-1; CDR3 length: 13; CDR3 protein: CASSEAINQPQHF; CDR3 DNA: TGTGCCAGCAGTGAGGCCATAAATCAGCCCCAGCATTTT
D gene: TRBD1; clone size: many; J gene: TRBJ2-1; V gene: TRBV20-1; CDR3 length: 14; CDR3 protein: CSASRQGSYNEQFF; CDR3 DNA: TGCAGTGCTAGCAGACAGGGATCCTACAATGAGCAGTTCTTC
D gene: TRBD2; clone size: many; J gene: TRBJ2-1; V gene: TRBV11-1; CDR3 length: 16; CDR3 protein: CASSWEGSGHFNEQFF; CDR3 DNA: TGTGCCAGCAGCTGGGAGGGGAGCGGGCACTTCAATGAGCAGTTCTTC
D gene: -; clone size: -; J gene: TRBJ1-4; V gene: TRBV30; CDR3 length: 13; CDR3 protein: CAWSVSDNEKLFF; CDR3 DNA: TGTGCCTGGAGTGTATCGGATAATGAAAAACTGTTTTTT
D gene: -; clone size: -; J gene: TRBJ2-1; V gene: TRBV10-3; CDR3 length: 12; CDR3 protein: CAITGGTHEQFF; CDR3 DNA: TGTGCCATCACAGGCGGGACACATGAGCAGTTCTTC
D gene: -; clone size: few; J gene: TRBJ1-2; V gene: TRBV5-5; CDR3 length: 14; CDR3 protein: CASSLSPSNYGCTF; CDR3 DNA: TGTGCCAGCAGCTTGTCACCGTCAAACTATGGCTGCACCTTC
D gene: -; clone size: many; J gene: TRBJ2-5; V gene: TRBV30; CDR3 length: 13; CDR3 protein: CAWTGALQETQYF; CDR3 DNA: TGTGCCTGGACTGGGGCGTTACAAGAGACCCAGTACTTC
D gene: -; clone size: many; J gene: TRBJ2-4; V gene: TRBV28; CDR3 length: 16; CDR3 protein: CASSSLQGRSKNIQYF; CDR3 DNA: TGTGCCAGCAGTTCTTTACAGGGACGGTCCAAAAACATTCAGTACTTC
D gene: TRBD2; clone size: many; J gene: TRBJ2-1; V gene: TRBV30; CDR3 length: 12; CDR3 protein: CAWSPAGAEQFF; CDR3 DNA: TGTGCCTGGAGCCCCGCGGGAGCTGAGCAGTTCTTC
D gene: TRBD1; clone size: many; J gene: TRBJ1-1; V gene: TRBV27; CDR3 length: 16; CDR3 protein: CASSYLWTGRLTEAFF; CDR3 DNA: TGTGCCAGCAGTTACCTTTGGACAGGGAGATTGACTGAAGCTTTCTTT
D gene: -; clone size: few; J gene: TRBJ2-3; V gene: TRBV12-3/TRBV12-4; CDR3 length: 18; CDR3 protein: CASRTTFPAGRPTDTQYF; CDR3 DNA: TGTGCCAGCAGGACAACCTTTCCGGCGGGAAGACCCACAGATACGCAGTATTTT
D gene: -; clone size: few; J gene: TRBJ1-1; V gene: TRBV19; CDR3 length: 17; CDR3 protein: CASSIDRQGTLRTEAFF; CDR3 DNA: TGTGCCAGTAGTATAGACCGGCAGGGGACATTGAGGACTGAAGCTTTCTTT
D gene: -; clone size: few; J gene: TRBJ2-1; V gene: TRBV15; CDR3 length: 12; CDR3 protein: CATSLTGNEQFF; CDR3 DNA: TGTGCCACCAGCCTAACAGGGAATGAGCAGTTCTTC
D gene: -; clone size: many; J gene: TRBJ2-7; V gene: TRBV28; CDR3 length: 12; CDR3 protein: CASLDGSYEQYF; CDR3 DNA: TGTGCCAGCCTGGACGGATCCTACGAGCAGTACTTC
D gene: TRBD2; clone size: many; J gene: TRBJ2-1; V gene: TRBV12-3/TRBV12-4; CDR3 length: 16; CDR3 protein: CASRGTSGGLYNEQFF; CDR3 DNA: TGTGCCAGCAGAGGGACTAGCGGGGGACTCTACAATGAGCAGTTCTTC
D gene: -; clone size: -; J gene: TRBJ2-1; V gene: TRBV4-1; CDR3 length: 16; CDR3 protein: CASSQGPDSVGNEQFF; CDR3 DNA: TGCGCCAGCAGCCAAGGACCCGACAGTGTTGGCAATGAGCAGTTCTTC
D gene: TRBD1; clone size: many; J gene: TRBJ2-7; V gene: TRBV12-3/TRBV12-4; CDR3 length: 14; CDR3 protein: CASRPGQGTYEQYF; CDR3 DNA: TGTGCCAGCAGGCCGGGACAGGGGACCTACGAGCAGTACTTC
D gene: TRBD2; clone size: few; J gene: TRBJ2-1; V gene: TRBV29-1; CDR3 length: 14; CDR3 protein: CSVLSSGRVGRQFF; CDR3 DNA: TGCAGCGTTCTTTCAAGCGGGAGGGTTGGTCGGCAGTTCTTC
D gene: -; clone size: many; J gene: TRBJ2-5; V gene: TRBV6-6; CDR3 length: 15; CDR3 protein: CASSYSQATQETQYF; CDR3 DNA: TGTGCCAGCAGTTACTCGCAAGCTACACAAGAGACCCAGTACTTC
D gene: TRBD2; clone size: few; J gene: TRBJ2-1; V gene: TRBV5-8; CDR3 length: 16; CDR3 protein: CASSPGTSGSRNEQFF; CDR3 DNA: TGTGCCAGCAGCCCAGGGACTAGCGGGAGCAGGAATGAGCAGTTCTTC
D gene: -; clone size: few; J gene: TRBJ2-5; V gene: TRBV4-1; CDR3 length: 16; CDR3 protein: CASSSRMWAVQETQYF; CDR3 DNA: TGCGCCAGCAGCTCAAGAATGTGGGCAGTCCAAGAGACCCAGTACTTC
D gene: -; clone size: many; J gene: TRBJ2-5; V gene: TRBV28; CDR3 length: 14; CDR3 protein: CASSAGGRFETQYF; CDR3 DNA: TGTGCCAGCAGTGCCGGGGGCCGATTTGAGACCCAGTACTTC
D gene: -; clone size: many; J gene: TRBJ1-1; V gene: TRBV20-1; CDR3 length: 14; CDR3 protein: CSATSGGRNTEAFF; CDR3 DNA: TGCAGTGCTACCTCCGGGGGTCGGAACACTGAAGCTTTCTTT
D gene: -; clone size: few; J gene: TRBJ2-1; V gene: TRBV24-1; CDR3 length: 16; CDR3 protein: CATSAHRQGTYNEQFF; CDR3 DNA: TGTGCCACCAGTGCACATCGGCAGGGGACCTACAATGAGCAGTTCTTC
D gene: -; clone size: many; J gene: TRBJ2-1; V gene: TRBV13; CDR3 length: 16; CDR3 protein: CASRAGLFGSYNEQFF; CDR3 DNA: TGTGCCAGCAGGGCAGGCCTATTCGGGTCCTACAATGAGCAGTTCTTC
D gene: -; clone size: many; J gene: TRBJ2-7; V gene: TRBV7-9; CDR3 length: 14; CDR3 protein: CASSATEERYEQYF; CDR3 DNA: TGTGCCAGCAGCGCGACAGAGGAACGCTACGAGCAGTACTTC
D gene: TRBD2; clone size: -; J gene: TRBJ2-7; V gene: TRBV29-1; CDR3 length: 14; CDR3 protein: CSVEGGEGSNEQYF; CDR3 DNA: TGCAGCGTTGAAGGCGGGGAGGGCTCGAACGAGCAGTACTTC
D gene: -; clone size: many; J gene: TRBJ2-5; V gene: TRBV28; CDR3 length: 13; CDR3 protein: CATGLGTFETQYF; CDR3 DNA: TGTGCCACCGGCCTAGGTACATTCGAGACCCAGTACTTC
D gene: -; clone size: many; J gene: TRBJ1-1; V gene: TRBV10-3; CDR3 length: 13; CDR3 protein: CATSGARDTEAFF; CDR3 DNA: TGTGCCACTTCAGGGGCCAGGGACACTGAAGCTTTCTTT
D gene: TRBD2; clone size: many; J gene: TRBJ2-2; V gene: TRBV6-2/TRBV6-3; CDR3 length: 15; CDR3 protein: CASSSGLAGTGELFF; CDR3 DNA: TGTGCCAGCAGCTCCGGACTAGCGGGGACCGGGGAGCTGTTTTTT
D gene: TRBD1; clone size: many; J gene: TRBJ1-5; V gene: TRBV7-2; CDR3 length: 15; CDR3 protein: CASRRTGDSNQPQHF; CDR3 DNA: TGTGCCAGCAGACGGACAGGGGACAGCAATCAGCCCCAGCATTTT
D gene: -; clone size: many; J gene: TRBJ2-5; V gene: TRBV28; CDR3 length: 13; CDR3 protein: CASRGGLQETQYF; CDR3 DNA: TGTGCCAGCAGGGGTGGTCTGCAAGAGACCCAGTACTTC
D gene: TRBD1; clone size: -; J gene: TRBJ2-7; V gene: TRBV7-3; CDR3 length: 17; CDR3 protein: CASSSAASDGQGYEQYF; CDR3 DNA: TGTGCCAGCAGCTCTGCCGCTTCCGACGGACAGGGGTACGAGCAGTACTTC
D gene: TRBD2; clone size: many; J gene: TRBJ2-3; V gene: TRBV29-1; CDR3 length: 14; CDR3 protein: CSVYSGMGTDTQYF; CDR3 DNA: TGCAGCGTCTACAGCGGGATGGGCACAGATACGCAGTATTTT
D gene: -; clone size: -; J gene: TRBJ1-2; V gene: TRBV20-1; CDR3 length: 15; CDR3 protein: CSASSTPGENYGYTF; CDR3 DNA: TGCAGTGCTAGCTCCACGCCGGGGGAAAACTATGGCTACACCTTC
D gene: -; clone size: many; J gene: TRBJ2-2; V gene: TRBV6-2/TRBV6-3; CDR3 length: 14; CDR3 protein: CASSYDTNTGELFF; CDR3 DNA: TGTGCCAGCAGTTACGACACAAATACCGGGGAGCTGTTTTTT
D gene: -; clone size: many; J gene: TRBJ2-1; V gene: TRBV6-2/TRBV6-3; CDR3 length: 15; CDR3 protein: CASSYSNNAPNEQFF; CDR3 DNA: TGTGCCAGCAGTTACTCGAATAACGCCCCCAATGAGCAGTTCTTC
D gene: TRBD1; clone size: many; J gene: TRBJ1-1; V gene: TRBV20-1; CDR3 length: 13; CDR3 protein: CSALGQLNTEAFF; CDR3 DNA: TGCAGTGCCCTGGGACAGTTGAACACTGAAGCTTTCTTT